This T cell receptor beta chain was found in a study of T cell responses to AZD1222 COVID-19 vaccine. Second doses that came at about 4 or about 12 weeks were put together. J lost 7 bases, V lost 3 bases, and 5 bases had no gene match. The CDR3 spans 14 residues. Per the germline V gene, CDR1 is MGHDK and CDR2 is SYGVNS. Measured with immunoSEQ multiplex PCR; TCRdb has only the in-frame clones, and not every one. The sample has approximately 160,000 clones; 92% are singletons. This sequence joins TRBV25-1 and TRBJ1-4; 7 bases align to TRBD1. The TCR originated in an adult who received the AZD1222 COVID-19 vaccine. This sample comprised peripheral blood, obtained 28 days after the second AZD1222 dose. The CDR3 coding sequence is TGTGCCAGCAGTGAGTCAGGGGGTGGTGAAAAACTGTTTTTT. This codes for CASSESGGGEKLFF. Together with reference TRBV25-1 and TRBJ1-4, the CDR3 gives the full variable domain: EADIYQTPRYLVIGTGKKITLECSQTMGHDKMYWYQQDPGMELHLIHYSYGVNSTEKGDLSSESTVSRIRTEHFPLTLESARPSHTSQYLCASSESGGGEKLFFGSGTQLSVL.